One sample yielded the 20 T cell receptor beta chains listed below, sequenced in a study of long-term antiretroviral therapy in people with HIV. Sequencing relied on immunoSEQ assay v3.0, run at survey level. The table came from immunoSEQ multiplex PCR; TCRdb's copy has only in-frame clones and leaves some out. The data show about 21,000 clones, 79% seen once. The material sequenced was unsorted PBMCs, taken 4.1 years after starting antiretroviral therapy. These receptor sequences come from a woman in her thirties or forties with HIV.

The V call is TRBV2, the J call TRBJ2-5; 7 positions agree with TRBD1. Trimming took 6 bases from V and 1 from J; bases not matched to a gene: 2. CDR1 and CDR2 (germline): SNHLY, FYNNEI. CDR3 length equals 13 residues. CDR3 sequence reads: CASRGTAQETQYF. CDR3 DNA: TGTGCCAGCAGAGGGACAGCCCAAGAGACCCAGTACTTC.

The chain recombines TRBV11-2 with TRBJ2-1; tentatively, D is TRBD1 or TRBD2 (6 bases each). CDR3 size: 19 residues. The V gene's germline CDR1 is SGHAT and CDR2 FQNNGV. Between the trimmed V and J ends, which lost 5 bases and 0 bases, there was a span of 23 bases. The CDR3 loop is CASSPGGGTSKSSYNEQFF. The CDR3 DNA is TGTGCCAGCAGCCCCGGAGGGGGAACTAGCAAAAGCTCCTACAATGAGCAGTTCTTC.

The chain uses TRBV18 and TRBJ2-4, with TRBD2 matching over 14 bases. Germline V gene lookup returns CDR1 KGHSH and CDR2 LQKENI. The CDR3 contains 18 residues. V gave up 6 bases and J gave up 8 bases; unmatched junction bases: 15. CDR3 region: CASSRNPPGLAGADIQYF. The CDR3 DNA reads as TGTGCCAGCTCCCGTAATCCTCCGGGACTAGCGGGAGCCGACATTCAGTACTTC.

The J gene is TRBJ2-1, the V gene TRBV2, with 8 bases that match TRBD1. CDR3 length: 16 residues. Germline CDR1 SNHLY, CDR2 FYNNEI. Trimming cost V 6 bases and J 2 bases; bases outside gene matches: 9. The CDR3 loop is CASRARTGPPYNEQFF. CDR3 in DNA: TGTGCCAGCAGGGCCCGGACAGGGCCGCCCTACAATGAGCAGTTCTTC.

The V call is TRBV5-1, the J call TRBJ2-7; D remains ambiguous. Per germline, CDR1 SGHRS and CDR2 YFSETQ. This CDR3 contains 12 residues. The V gene lost 0 bases and the J gene lost 3 bases, with 4 bases spanning the gap. This CDR3 is CASSLVGYEQYF. DNA of the CDR3: TGCGCCAGCAGCTTGGTTGGCTACGAGCAGTACTTC.

In this sample, this clone turned up once. CDR3 region: CASTGPRISMNTEAFF. For the CDR3, the DNA is TGCGCCAGCACGGGCCCCAGAATCTCAATGAACACTGAAGCTTTCTTT. The chain employs TRBV10-2 and TRBJ1-1; no clear D gene. V was clipped by 7 bases and J by 0 bases, with 18 bases between them. The germline V gene encodes CDR1 WSHSY and CDR2 SAAADI. CDR3 length: 16 amino acids.

The rearrangement joins TRBV19 to TRBJ2-1, with D uncertain. The V end was cut by 2 bases, the J end by 7 bases, with 6 bases between. The CDR3 runs 12 residues. Germline V lookup: CDR1 LNHDA, CDR2 SQIVND (reference sequence). The chain's CDR3 is CASSILGNEQFF. In nucleotides, the CDR3 is TGTGCCAGTAGTATATTAGGGAATGAGCAGTTCTTC.

A word on this clone: Its ends do not fully match the called genes, so a read error is possible. The chain recombines TRBV6-5 with TRBJ1-2; no firm D call. CDR3 size: 12 residues. Germline-derived CDR1 and CDR2 are MNHEY and SVGAGI. The CDR3 DNA is TGTGCCATCAGTGACACCAACTATGGCTACACCTTC. Residues: CAISDTNYGYTF.

This chain links TRBV15 with TRBJ2-7; a possible D gene is TRBD2 (5 bases). From germline, CDR1 is LNHNV and CDR2 YYDKDF (reference sequence). The CDR3 totals 15 residues. V dropped 5 bases and J dropped 4 bases, with 18 bases sitting between them. CDR3 amino acids: CATSPQRAQLYEQYF. The DNA for the CDR3 is TGTGCCACCAGCCCCCAGAGGGCGCAGTTATACGAGCAGTACTTC.

The chain has TRBV5-6 and TRBJ2-6; TRBD1 matches 7 bases. Germline trimming cut 0 bases from V and 1 base from J; bases unmatched to any gene: 10. This CDR3 is 19 amino acids long. CDR1 is SGHDT and CDR2 is YYEEEE in the germline V gene. The CDR3 loop reads CASSLAYRGSFSGANVLTF. The CDR3 DNA is TGTGCCAGCAGCTTGGCATACAGGGGTTCCTTTTCTGGGGCCAACGTCCTGACTTTC.

The V call is TRBV28, the J call TRBJ1-5, with a weak D call TRBD1 (5 bases). CDR1 and CDR2 (germline): MDHEN, SYDVKM. V was cut by 4 bases and J by 1 base, with 11 bases left in between. The CDR3 has 15 amino acids. The DNA for the CDR3 is TGTGCCAGCAGTTCCCACAGGAGAAGCAATCAGCCCCAGCATTTT. It yields the protein CASSSHRRSNQPQHF.

This chain links TRBV7-8 with TRBJ2-3, with 8 bases that match TRBD1. Germline values: CDR1 SGHVS, CDR2 FQNEAQ. Trimming took 4 bases from V and 5 from J; bases not matched to a gene: 5. CDR3 length: 14 residues. The CDR3 is CASSSQGAGDTQYF. In DNA form, the CDR3 reads TGTGCCAGCAGCTCTCAGGGGGCTGGAGATACGCAGTATTTT.

A few counts support this clone. The chain joins TRBV29-1 to TRBJ2-1; D may be TRBD2 (6 bases). The V and J ends lost 6 bases and 4 bases respectively, with 13 bases between them. The CDR3 covers 13 residues. The germline CDR1 and CDR2 sequences are SQVTM and ANQGSEA. In nucleotides, the CDR3 is TGCAGCGTAACGGGACTGCGATACAATGAGCAGTTCTTC. This codes for CSVTGLRYNEQFF.

J is TRBJ1-1 and V is TRBV15; tentative D call: TRBD1 (5 bases). This CDR3 contains 12 residues. CDR1 and CDR2 from the germline V gene are LNHNV and YYDKDF (reference sequence). Trimming pared 4 bases from V and 6 bases from J, leaving 9 bases between. The CDR3 bases are TGTGCCACCAGCAAAGGGGTGGCTGAAGCTTTCTTT. This sequence encodes CATSKGVAEAFF. The full variable domain, its missing parts supplied by reference TRBV15 and TRBJ1-1, is DAMVIQNPRYQVTQFGKPVTLSCSQTLNHNVMYWYQQKSSQAPKLLFHYYDKDFNNEADTPDNFQSRRPNTSFCFLDIRSPGLGDTAMYLCATSKGVAEAFFGQGTRLTVV.

The chain joins TRBV5-1 to TRBJ2-7; the match to TRBD1 covers 10 bases. The V gene end was trimmed by 3 bases and the J gene end by 7 bases; junction bases not matched to a gene: 10. CDR3 length: 15 amino acids. Germline loops: CDR1 SGHRS, CDR2 YFSETQ. The CDR3 loop reads CASSSRDRGFAEQYF. CDR3 in DNA: TGCGCCAGCAGCTCCCGGGACAGGGGATTTGCGGAGCAGTACTTC.

This chain links TRBV6-6 with TRBJ1-1; 8 nucleotides align to TRBD1. V was pared by 2 bases and J by 4 bases, with 3 bases of the junction left unmatched. Looked up from germline, CDR1 is MNHNY and CDR2 is SVGAGI (reference sequence). The CDR3 contains 14 residues. The chain's CDR3 is CASSYAGGRTEAFF. CDR3 DNA sequence: TGTGCCAGCAGTTACGCAGGGGGCCGCACTGAAGCTTTCTTT.

The CDR3 sequence: CASSRDTLSGNTIYF. The CDR3 nucleotides are TGTGCCAGCAGCCGGGACACCTTGTCTGGAAACACCATATATTTT. The chain recombines TRBV5-4 with TRBJ1-3; D is possibly TRBD1 (6 bases). Germline loops: CDR1 SGHNT, CDR2 YYREEE (reference sequence). Deletions cut 4 bases from V and 1 base from J, with 12 bases between. This CDR3 spans 15 amino acids.

The chain links TRBV5-4 to TRBJ2-5; 9 bases agree with TRBD1. Trimming took 4 bases from V and 2 from J; bases not matched to a gene: 3. Germline assignment: CDR1 SGHNT and CDR2 YYREEE (reference sequence). The CDR3 has 14 amino acids. The CDR3 loop is CASSRDRGQETQYF. CDR3 coding DNA: TGTGCCAGCAGCCGAGACAGGGGGCAAGAGACCCAGTACTTC.

The V gene is TRBV4-2, the J gene TRBJ1-2, with D unresolved. Per germline, CDR1 LGHNA and CDR2 YNFKEQ. The CDR3 spans 13 residues. The V end was cut by 1 base, the J end by 4 bases, with 7 bases between. The CDR3 coding sequence is TGTGCCAGCAGCCAAGCCACGGGCTATGGCTACACCTTC. Protein product: CASSQATGYGYTF.

The chain recombines TRBV12-5 with TRBJ1-1; 8 nucleotides agree with TRBD1. Germline V gene lookup returns CDR1 LGHNT and CDR2 FRNRAP. CDR3 length: 13 residues. Losses at the gene ends were 0 bases for V and 8 bases for J; bases not matched to a gene: 2. The CDR3, as DNA: TGTGCTAGTGGTTTGGTCAGGGGGCCCGAAGCTTTCTTT. Translated: CASGLVRGPEAFF.